Each of the 2 T cell receptor beta chains below was sequenced from the same sample in a study of TIL therapy for anti-PD-1-resistant metastatic lung cancer. Sequencing used immunoSEQ v3. Profiling relied on immunoSEQ multiplex PCR, and the TCRdb table lists in-frame clones only, not all of them. Among 10,000 to 15,000 clones, about three fifths were seen once, and the ten largest hold more than 6%. Time point noted: pre-treatment sample, taken before nivolumab and TIL therapy. Pleural nodules or supraclavicular lymph nodes made up most of the excised metastases sampled. Sequenced here: tumor tissue, sampled at baseline. Source of these receptors: a person aged 25-80 years with non-small cell lung cancer.

This clone was seen more than once but under ten times. The gene calls are TRBV5-1 and TRBJ1-1; perhaps TRBD1 as D (6 bases). The V gene's germline CDR1 is SGHRS and CDR2 YFSETQ. This CDR3 is 13 amino acids long. Trimming shortened V by 4 bases and J by 1 base, and 8 bases separated the two germline ends. In nucleotides, the CDR3 is TGCGCCAGCAGCACACAGGGGAACACTGAAGCTTTCTTT. It is translated as CASSTQGNTEAFF.

J is TRBJ1-1 and V is TRBV30; a weak D match, TRBD1 (5 bases). V was shortened by 2 bases and J by 4 bases, with 8 bases between the two germline ends. This CDR3 has 12 residues. The germline V gene encodes CDR1 GTSNPN and CDR2 SVGIG (reference sequence). The CDR3 coding sequence is TGTGCCTGGAGTCCGGGGGTCACTGAAGCTTTCTTT. This encodes CAWSPGVTEAFF. Filled out from reference TRBV30 and TRBJ1-1, the complete variable domain reads SQTIHQWPATLVQPVGSPLSLECTVEGTSNPNLYWYRQAAGRGLQLLFYSVGIGQISSEVPQNLSASRPQDRQFILSSKKLLLSDSGFYLCAWSPGVTEAFFGQGTRLTVV.